These T cell receptor beta chains were read from a single sample in a study of T cell repertoires in cytomegalovirus infection. In TCRdb, the reads were re-called with MiXCR into one record per CDR3 protein. This sample carries about 63,000 distinct CDR3 sequences, over 20% of them seen once, and the ten largest clones take 73%. Their target antigens are unknown. The sequences come from CD8+ T cells from cultured PBMCs, collected from culture after CMV antigen stimulation. The receptors derive from a human donor in good health (CMV status not recorded). Some clones in this sample may be carry-over from other donors' samples. CDR3s include the opening cysteine and the closing phenylalanine or tryptophan. D genes are given only for firm matches. Clone size is given for some rows only: seen once, a few or many times, or a class if the clone is expanded.

d_call	clone_size	v_call	j_call	cdr3_aa	cdr3_nt
TRBD2	few	TRBV4-1	TRBJ2-5	CASSQEEAGGIKTQYF	TGCGCCAGCAGCCAAGAAGAGGCGGGGGGTATAAAGACCCAGTACTTC
TRBD2	NA	TRBV20-1	TRBJ2-1	CSARVYLPERGVNNEQFF	TGCAGTGCTAGAGTATACCTCCCTGAGCGGGGGGTGAACAATGAGCAGTTCTTC
TRBD1	few	TRBV4-1	TRBJ2-3	CASSQEGRGDTQYF	TGCGCCAGCAGCCAAGAGGGCAGGGGGGATACGCAGTATTTT
TRBD1	NA	TRBV30	TRBJ2-7	CAWSRESLERTGVEQYF	TGTGCCTGGAGTCGGGAAAGCCTTGAACGCACAGGGGTCGAGCAGTACTTC
TRBD1	NA	TRBV27	TRBJ2-7	CASSYTTGGNSYEQYF	TGTGCCAGCAGTTATACGACAGGGGGTAATTCCTACGAGCAGTACTTC
NA	NA	TRBV27	TRBJ1-6	CASSFVTTSYNSPLHF	TGTGCCAGCAGTTTCGTGACCACGTCCTATAATTCACCCCTCCACTTT
TRBD2	NA	TRBV4-2	TRBJ2-7	CASSQDGDLAGGYEQYF	TGTGCCAGCAGCCAAGATGGTGACCTAGCGGGGGGTTACGAGCAGTACTTC
NA	few	TRBV12-3/TRBV12-4	TRBJ1-1	CASSLVRARVTEAFF	TGTGCCAGCAGTTTAGTAAGGGCGAGAGTCACTGAAGCTTTCTTT
NA	few	TRBV9	TRBJ2-7	CASSVAPEGRYEQYF	TGTGCCAGCAGCGTAGCTCCAGAAGGGAGGTACGAGCAGTACTTC
NA	once	TRBV7-2	TRBJ1-1	CASSLEGGGPSSEAFF	TGTGCCAGCAGCTTAGAGGGCGGGGGGCCTAGTTCTGAAGCTTTCTTT
TRBD1	few	TRBV27	TRBJ2-7	CASSFGSGTGASYEQYF	TGTGCCAGCAGTTTTGGCTCCGGGACAGGGGCCTCCTACGAGCAGTACTTC
TRBD2	few	TRBV7-2	TRBJ2-1	CASSSSSGGIYNEQFF	TGTGCCAGCAGCTCCAGTAGCGGGGGGATCTACAATGAGCAGTTCTTC
TRBD2	few	TRBV7-2	TRBJ2-3	CASSLPGDDSSGGVTDTQYF	TGTGCCAGCAGCTTACCCGGCGATGATTCTAGCGGGGGGGTCACAGATACGCAGTATTTT
TRBD1	many	TRBV7-9	TRBJ1-1	CASSDADRGFEAFF	TGTGCCAGCAGCGATGCGGACAGGGGGTTTGAAGCTTTCTTT
TRBD1	few	TRBV12-3/TRBV12-4	TRBJ2-1	CASSFGTGLIYNEQFF	TGTGCCAGCAGTTTCGGGACAGGCCTGATTTACAATGAGCAGTTCTTC
NA	few	TRBV10-3	TRBJ1-6	CAISDKGDGPGSPLHF	TGTGCCATCAGTGATAAAGGGGACGGACCAGGTTCACCCCTCCACTTT
NA	many	TRBV7-6	TRBJ1-1	CASSLGSRLNTEAFF	TGTGCCAGCAGCTTGGGGAGCCGCTTGAACACTGAAGCTTTCTTT
TRBD1	few	TRBV2	TRBJ1-5	CASSHGQGNQPQHF	TGTGCCAGCAGCCACGGACAGGGCAATCAGCCCCAGCATTTT
NA	NA	TRBV7-9	TRBJ2-3	CASSLLKEWGTDTQYF	TGTGCCAGCAGCTTATTAAAGGAGTGGGGGACAGATACGCAGTATTTT
NA	NA	TRBV6-2/TRBV6-3	TRBJ2-3	CASSSQGEADTQYF	TGTGCCAGCAGTTCACAGGGAGAGGCCGATACGCAGTATTTT
NA	few	TRBV7-9	TRBJ1-6	CASSPRTNSPLHF	TGTGCCAGCAGCCCCCGTACTAATTCACCCCTCCACTTT
TRBD1	NA	TRBV7-6	TRBJ2-5	CASSRDRRDQETQYF	TGTGCCAGCAGCCGGGACAGGAGGGACCAAGAGACCCAGTACTTC
TRBD2	medium-sized	TRBV7-2	TRBJ2-2	CASSQQAGGPRGELFF	TGTGCCAGCAGCCAGCAAGCGGGGGGGCCTCGCGGGGAGCTGTTTTTT
TRBD2	few	TRBV7-3	TRBJ2-1	CASSLKLAGVGEQFF	TGTGCCAGCAGCTTAAAGCTAGCGGGGGTTGGCGAGCAGTTCTTC
TRBD2	few	TRBV4-1	TRBJ2-5	CASSPPGGGIQETQYF	TGCGCCAGCAGCCCTCCCGGCGGGGGGATACAAGAGACCCAGTACTTC
NA	NA	TRBV7-9	TRBJ2-7	CASSRDDSYEQYF	TGTGCCAGCAGCCGGGACGACTCCTACGAGCAGTACTTC
TRBD1	few	TRBV7-9	TRBJ2-7	CASSRRTGNSYEQYF	TGTGCCAGCAGCCGACGGACAGGGAACTCCTACGAGCAGTACTTC
NA	NA	TRBV5-6	TRBJ1-2	CASSLEGRRIYGYTF	TGTGCCAGCAGCTTGGAGGGGAGGCGGATCTATGGCTACACCTTC
NA	few	TRBV20-1	TRBJ1-2	CSAPDRHYGYTF	TGCAGTGCCCCTGACCGTCACTATGGCTACACCTTC
NA	few	TRBV7-3	TRBJ1-1	CASSLTPGLNTEAFF	TGTGCCAGCAGCTTAACCCCAGGACTGAACACTGAAGCTTTCTTT
NA	once	TRBV27	TRBJ1-2	CASSFQRRNYGYTF	TGTGCCAGCAGTTTCCAGAGACGGAACTATGGCTACACCTTC
NA	NA	TRBV20-1	TRBJ1-1	CSASLGGDTEAFF	TGCAGTGCTAGTCTCGGTGGGGACACTGAAGCTTTCTTT
NA	NA	TRBV7-9	TRBJ2-1	CASSSRPNEQFF	TGTGCCAGCAGCTCGAGACCCAATGAGCAGTTCTTC
NA	few	TRBV11-2	TRBJ2-3	CASSLVSRQNTDTQYF	TGTGCCAGCAGCTTAGTCTCTCGCCAGAACACAGATACGCAGTATTTT
TRBD2	NA	TRBV20-1	TRBJ2-1	CSASLPGLAGENEQFF	TGCAGTGCGTCACTCCCGGGACTAGCGGGGGAAAATGAGCAGTTCTTC
TRBD1	NA	TRBV5-1	TRBJ1-1	CASSLAPDRGPGTEAFF	TGCGCCAGCAGCTTGGCCCCGGACAGGGGGCCAGGCACTGAAGCTTTCTTT
NA	once	TRBV7-6	TRBJ2-2	CASSSDGGELFF	TGTGCCAGCAGCTCGGACGGCGGGGAGCTGTTTTTT
NA	NA	TRBV6-2/TRBV6-3	TRBJ2-7	CASSFDSAGARYEQYF	TGTGCCAGCAGTTTCGACTCGGCGGGGGCTCGCTACGAGCAGTACTTC
TRBD2	NA	TRBV6-1	TRBJ2-7	CAIHGGGEQYF	TGTGCCATACACGGCGGGGGCGAGCAGTACTTC
TRBD2	once	TRBV12-3/TRBV12-4	TRBJ2-1	CASSFSGFGTSGDEQFF	TGTGCCAGCAGTTTCTCAGGATTCGGGACTAGCGGGGATGAGCAGTTCTTC
NA	few	TRBV7-2	TRBJ2-7	CASSKGLSYEQYF	TGTGCCAGCAGCAAGGGACTGTCCTACGAGCAGTACTTC
TRBD2	NA	TRBV27	TRBJ2-1	CATKAGLAFYNEQFF	TGTGCCACAAAAGCGGGACTAGCATTCTACAATGAGCAATTCTTC
TRBD2	NA	TRBV5-4	TRBJ2-1	CASSLVPSGWGEQFF	TGTGCCAGCAGCTTGGTTCCTAGCGGGTGGGGTGAGCAGTTCTTC
NA	few	TRBV27	TRBJ1-1	CASQLGTEAFF	TGTGCCAGTCAGCTTGGGACTGAAGCTTTCTTT
NA	NA	TRBV12-3/TRBV12-4	TRBJ2-7	CASRRSGDYLYEQYF	TGTGCCAGCAGACGATCAGGTGACTACCTCTACGAGCAGTACTTC
NA	many	TRBV7-2	TRBJ2-2	CASSLYPHTGELFF	TGTGCCAGCAGCTTATACCCCCACACCGGGGAGCTGTTTTTT
NA	NA	TRBV7-4	TRBJ1-2	CASSLGGSLYGYTF	TGTGCCAGCAGCTTAGGTGGCAGTCTCTATGGCTACACCTTC
NA	few	TRBV7-2	TRBJ2-6	CASSLQPSGANVLTF	TGTGCCAGCAGTTTACAACCCTCTGGGGCCAACGTCCTGACTTTC
NA	NA	TRBV20-1	TRBJ1-5	CSARAVDSNQPQHF	TGCAGTGCTAGGGCGGTTGATAGCAATCAGCCCCAGCATTTT
NA	NA	TRBV6-1	TRBJ1-6	CASSFQGSLDSPLHF	TGTGCCAGCAGTTTCCAGGGAAGTTTGGATTCACCCCTCCACTTT
TRBD1	NA	TRBV23-1	TRBJ2-7	CASSQGTRQGARSYEQYF	TGCGCCAGCAGTCAAGGTACAAGACAGGGCGCGCGCTCCTACGAGCAGTACTTC
NA	few	TRBV7-2	TRBJ2-7	CASGQPTTTYEQYF	TGTGCCAGCGGACAGCCAACCACGACCTACGAGCAGTACTTC
NA	few	TRBV11-2	TRBJ1-2	CASSLVGSANYGYTF	TGTGCCAGCAGCTTAGTGGGCAGCGCTAACTATGGCTACACCTTC
TRBD1	NA	TRBV24-1	TRBJ2-7	CATSDSGGRGAYEQYF	TGTGCCACCAGTGATTCAGGGGGTCGGGGCGCCTACGAGCAGTACTTC
TRBD1	many	TRBV24-1	TRBJ2-3	CATSDPRTGTAPRTDTQYF	TGTGCCACCAGTGATCCACGGACAGGTACGGCTCCCCGCACAGATACGCAGTATTTT
TRBD1	NA	TRBV7-8	TRBJ1-4	CASSLATGQGARRSEKLFF	TGTGCCAGCAGCTTAGCGACAGGACAGGGGGCGCGGAGAAGCGAAAAACTGTTTTTT